This TCR beta chain was retrieved from a study of post-analysis software for immune sequencing data. Study background: There were relapsing-remitting, secondary progressive and progressive-relapsing multiple sclerosis among the disease courses included. Notes on the study in general: About 5 TRBV segments (TRBV5-6, TRBV5-1 and TRBV20-1 among them) occurred more frequently in patients than in controls. When the samples were clustered directly with F measure, those that had been prepared in the same batch showed strong co-clustering.

V shed 4 bases and J shed 1 base, with 8 bases lying between them. Germline CDR1 LGHNA, CDR2 YNFKEQ. This CDR3 is built from 14 residues. Notes on this clonotype: Its specificity is not known.

TCR beta cDNA libraries had unique molecular identifiers. In TCRdb, the PCR reads were re-called with MiXCR into one record per CDR3 protein. The sample lists roughly 650,000 distinct CDR3 sequences, approximately 60% seen once, with about 11% in the top ten. The chain uses TRBV4-2 and TRBJ2-1; the D call may be TRBD1 or TRBD2 (5 bases each). Specimen: blood. This receptor was obtained from a girl aged 2-10 years with multiple sclerosis. The CDR3: CASSRGPSYNEQFF. CDR3 nucleotides: TGTGCCAGCAGCCGGGGACCGTCCTACAATGAGCAGTTCTTC.